This TCR beta chain was found in a study of T cell changes during pregnancy in multiple sclerosis. CDR3 length: 16 amino acids. V lost 5 bases and J 3 bases, leaving 17 bases between the germline ends. Per germline, CDR1 LGHNT and CDR2 FRNRAP. Repertoires were generated with immunoSEQ multiplex PCR, while TCRdb's copy carries only in-frame clones and drops some. This sample carries about 70,000 clones, roughly nine tenths of them seen once, and the ten largest clones take 2% to 2.5%. This sequence was found in a female donor in good health, enrolled as a control in a pregnancy study. The rearrangement joins TRBV12-5 to TRBJ1-3, with D possibly being TRBD1 (6 bases). The sequencing used peripheral blood, collected in the second trimester of pregnancy. The CDR3 region has the DNA TGTGCTAGTGGTACAGCAAGCAGGGGCCGTGGAAACACCATATATTTT. Its protein product is CASGTASRGRGNTIYF.